This T cell receptor beta chain comes out of a study of shared clonotypes between healthy human individuals. Study in general: CD4 naive and CD4 memory each took three plates per donor, while CD8 naive took two and CD8 memory one. Whole-study results and caveats: A reduction in generation probabilities was seen for non-shared clonotypes relative to those shared by all four donors.

In the CD4+ fraction, cells were divided into CD45RA+ naive and CD45RA-negative memory subsets. Trimming removed 1 base at V and 13 bases at J, with 5 bases between. The CDR3 runs to 11 residues. The germline gives CDR1 LGHNA, CDR2 YNFKEQ. In regard to this clone: Its target is not known.

TCRdb's table, derived via immunoSEQ multiplex PCR, lists solely in-frame clones and lacks some. The sample has 2,500,000 or so clones; approximately 93% are singletons. What was sequenced was naive CD4+ T cells from PBMCs. The subset here: CD45RA+ positively selected. This TCR was recovered from a man aged 18 to 29 in good health. Some clones in this sample may be carry-over from other donors' samples. The chain links TRBV4-2 to TRBJ1-6; no clear D. The CDR3 here is CASSQGRPLHF. The DNA for the CDR3 is TGTGCCAGCAGCCAAGGGCGTCCCCTCCACTTT.